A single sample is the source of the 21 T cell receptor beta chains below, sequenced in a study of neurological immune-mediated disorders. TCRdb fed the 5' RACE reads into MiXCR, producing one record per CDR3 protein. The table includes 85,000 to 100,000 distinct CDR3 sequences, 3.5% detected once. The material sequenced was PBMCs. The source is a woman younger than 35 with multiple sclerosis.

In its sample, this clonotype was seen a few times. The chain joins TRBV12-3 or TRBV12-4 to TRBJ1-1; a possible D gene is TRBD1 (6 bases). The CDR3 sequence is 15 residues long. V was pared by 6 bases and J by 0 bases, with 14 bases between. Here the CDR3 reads CASSSPGGLNTEAFF. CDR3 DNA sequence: TGTGCCAGCAGCTCCCCCGGGGGCTTGAACACTGAAGCTTTCTTT.

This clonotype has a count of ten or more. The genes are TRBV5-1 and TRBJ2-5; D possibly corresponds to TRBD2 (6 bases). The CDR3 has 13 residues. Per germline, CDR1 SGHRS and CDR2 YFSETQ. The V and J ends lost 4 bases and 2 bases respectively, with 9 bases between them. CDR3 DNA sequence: TGCGCCAGCAGCCACGGGACTCAAGAGACCCAGTACTTC. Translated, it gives CASSHGTQETQYF.

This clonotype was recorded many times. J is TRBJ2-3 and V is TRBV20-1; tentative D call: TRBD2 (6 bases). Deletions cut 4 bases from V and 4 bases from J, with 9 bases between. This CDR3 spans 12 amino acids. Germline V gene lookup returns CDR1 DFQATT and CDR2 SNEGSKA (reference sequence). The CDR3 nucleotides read TGCAGTGCTACCCGACTAGCAGATACGCAGTATTTT. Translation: CSATRLADTQYF.

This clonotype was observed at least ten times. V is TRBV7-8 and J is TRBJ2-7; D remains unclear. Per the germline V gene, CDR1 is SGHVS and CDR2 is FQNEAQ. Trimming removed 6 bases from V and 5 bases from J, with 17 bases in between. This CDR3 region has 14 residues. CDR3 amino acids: CASSPTRPVDEQYF. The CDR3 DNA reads TGTGCCAGCAGTCCTACGAGGCCGGTGGACGAGCAGTACTTC.

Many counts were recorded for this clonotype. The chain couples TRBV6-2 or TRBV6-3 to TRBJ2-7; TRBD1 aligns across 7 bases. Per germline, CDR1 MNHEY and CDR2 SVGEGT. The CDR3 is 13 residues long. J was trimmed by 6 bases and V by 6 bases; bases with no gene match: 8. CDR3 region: CASSRDRRSEQYF. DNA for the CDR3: TGTGCCAGCAGCCGGGACAGACGTTCCGAGCAGTACTTC.

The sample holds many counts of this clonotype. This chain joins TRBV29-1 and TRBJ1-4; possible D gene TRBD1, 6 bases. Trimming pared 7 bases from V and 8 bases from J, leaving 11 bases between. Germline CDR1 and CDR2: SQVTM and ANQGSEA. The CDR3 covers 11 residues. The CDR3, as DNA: TGCAGCGGGGGGCTGAGGGAAAAACTGTTTTTT. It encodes CSGGLREKLFF.

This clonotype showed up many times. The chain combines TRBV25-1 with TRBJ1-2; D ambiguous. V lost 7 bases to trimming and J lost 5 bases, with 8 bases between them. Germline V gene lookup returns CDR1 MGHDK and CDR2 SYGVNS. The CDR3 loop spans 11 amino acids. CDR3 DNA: TGTGCCAGCAAGACCGGGTATGGCTACACCTTC. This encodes CASKTGYGYTF.

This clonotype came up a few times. CDR3 sequence: CASSQDRVATGELFF. CDR3 bases: TGCGCCAGCAGCCAGGACAGGGTGGCCACCGGGGAGCTGTTTTTT. This rearrangement joins TRBV5-1 to TRBJ2-2, with 8 bases matching TRBD1. This CDR3 has 15 residues. Trimming removed 4 bases from V and 4 bases from J; junction bases left unmatched: 6. Germline CDR1 and CDR2: SGHRS and YFSETQ.

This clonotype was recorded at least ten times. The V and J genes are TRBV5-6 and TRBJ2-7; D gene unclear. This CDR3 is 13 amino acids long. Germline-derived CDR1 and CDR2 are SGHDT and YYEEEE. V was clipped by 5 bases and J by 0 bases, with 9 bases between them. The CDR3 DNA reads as TGTGCCAGCAGTTATTGGGTCTCCTACGAGCAGTACTTC. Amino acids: CASSYWVSYEQYF.

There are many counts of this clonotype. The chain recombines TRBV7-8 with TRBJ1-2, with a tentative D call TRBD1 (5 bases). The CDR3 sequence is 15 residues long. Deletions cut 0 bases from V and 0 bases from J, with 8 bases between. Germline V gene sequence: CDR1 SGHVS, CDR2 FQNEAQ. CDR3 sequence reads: CASSLAGPANYGYTF. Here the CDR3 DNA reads TGTGCCAGCAGCTTAGCGGGACCAGCTAACTATGGCTACACCTTC.

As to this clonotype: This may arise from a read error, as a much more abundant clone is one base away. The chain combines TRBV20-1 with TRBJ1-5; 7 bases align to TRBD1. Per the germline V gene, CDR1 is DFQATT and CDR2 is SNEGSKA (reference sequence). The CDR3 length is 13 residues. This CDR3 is CSVLAGGNQPQNF. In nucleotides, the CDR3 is TGCAGTGTTCTTGCAGGGGGGAATCAGCCCCAGAATTTT.

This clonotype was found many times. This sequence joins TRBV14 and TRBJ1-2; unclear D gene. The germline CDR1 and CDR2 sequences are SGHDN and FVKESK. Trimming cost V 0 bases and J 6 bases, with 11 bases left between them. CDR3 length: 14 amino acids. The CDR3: CASSQDYRIDGYTF. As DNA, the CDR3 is TGTGCCAGCAGCCAAGATTACAGAATAGATGGCTACACCTTC.

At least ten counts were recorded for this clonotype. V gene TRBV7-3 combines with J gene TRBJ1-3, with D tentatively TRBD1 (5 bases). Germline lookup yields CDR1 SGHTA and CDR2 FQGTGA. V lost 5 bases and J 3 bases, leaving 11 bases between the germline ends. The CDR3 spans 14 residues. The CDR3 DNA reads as TGTGCCAGCAGCCCCGGGACGGGTGGAAACACCATATATTTT. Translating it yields CASSPGTGGNTIYF.

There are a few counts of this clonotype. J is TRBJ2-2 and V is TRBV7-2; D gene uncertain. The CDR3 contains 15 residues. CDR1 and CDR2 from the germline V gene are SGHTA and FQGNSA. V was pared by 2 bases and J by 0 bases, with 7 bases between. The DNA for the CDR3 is TGTGCCAGCAGCTTACAACTCCCGAACACCGGGGAGCTGTTTTTT. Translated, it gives CASSLQLPNTGELFF. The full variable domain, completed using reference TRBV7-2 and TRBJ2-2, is GAGVSQSPSNKVTEKGKDVELRCDPISGHTALYWYRQSLGQGLEFLIYFQGNSAPDKSGLPSDRFSAERTGGSVSTLTIQRTQQEDSAVYLCASSLQLPNTGELFFGEGSRLTVL.

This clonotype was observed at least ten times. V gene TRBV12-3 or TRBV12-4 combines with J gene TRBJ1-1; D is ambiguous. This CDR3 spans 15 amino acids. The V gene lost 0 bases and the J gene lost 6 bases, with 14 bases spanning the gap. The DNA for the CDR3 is TGTGCCAGCAGTTTAGCTGCCACACAAAAACCTGAAGCTTTCTTT. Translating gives CASSLAATQKPEAFF.

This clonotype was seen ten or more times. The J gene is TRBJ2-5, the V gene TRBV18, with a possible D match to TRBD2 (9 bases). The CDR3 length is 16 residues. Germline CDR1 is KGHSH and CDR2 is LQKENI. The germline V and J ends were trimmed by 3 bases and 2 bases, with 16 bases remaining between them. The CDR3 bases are TGTGCCAGCTCACCCGCGGGGGGGACAGGACAAGAGACCCAGTACTTC. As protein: CASSPAGGTGQETQYF.

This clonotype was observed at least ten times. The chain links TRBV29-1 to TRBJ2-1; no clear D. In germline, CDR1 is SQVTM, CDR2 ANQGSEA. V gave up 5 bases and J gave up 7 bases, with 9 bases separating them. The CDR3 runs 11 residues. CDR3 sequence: CSVRTRNEQFF. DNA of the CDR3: TGCAGCGTTAGGACGCGAAATGAGCAGTTCTTC.

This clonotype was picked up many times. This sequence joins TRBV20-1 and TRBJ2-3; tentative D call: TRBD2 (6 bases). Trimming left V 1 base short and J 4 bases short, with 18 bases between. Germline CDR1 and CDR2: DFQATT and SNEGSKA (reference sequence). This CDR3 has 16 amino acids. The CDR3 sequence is CSARADSGNVPDTQYF. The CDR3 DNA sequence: TGCAGTGCTAGAGCGGATAGCGGAAACGTCCCAGATACGCAGTATTTT.

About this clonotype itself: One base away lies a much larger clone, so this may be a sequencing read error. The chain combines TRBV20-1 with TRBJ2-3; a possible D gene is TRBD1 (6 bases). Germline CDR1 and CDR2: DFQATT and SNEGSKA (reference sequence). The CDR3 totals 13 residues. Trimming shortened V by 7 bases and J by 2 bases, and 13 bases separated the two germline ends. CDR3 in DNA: TGCAGTGGGAGGACAGACCACACAGATACGCAGTATTTT. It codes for CSGRTDHTDTQYF.

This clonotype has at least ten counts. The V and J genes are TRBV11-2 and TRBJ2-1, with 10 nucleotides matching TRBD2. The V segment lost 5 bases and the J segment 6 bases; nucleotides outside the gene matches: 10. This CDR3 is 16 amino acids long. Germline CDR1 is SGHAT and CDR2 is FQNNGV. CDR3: CASSPSRTSGTNEQFF. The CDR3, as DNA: TGTGCCAGCAGCCCAAGTCGGACTAGCGGAACCAATGAGCAGTTCTTC. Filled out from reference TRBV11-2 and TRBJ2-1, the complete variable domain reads EAGVAQSPRYKIIEKRQSVAFWCNPISGHATLYWYQQILGQGPKLLIQFQNNGVVDDSQLPKDRFSAERLKGVDSTLKIQPAKLEDSAVYLCASSPSRTSGTNEQFFGPGTRLTVL.

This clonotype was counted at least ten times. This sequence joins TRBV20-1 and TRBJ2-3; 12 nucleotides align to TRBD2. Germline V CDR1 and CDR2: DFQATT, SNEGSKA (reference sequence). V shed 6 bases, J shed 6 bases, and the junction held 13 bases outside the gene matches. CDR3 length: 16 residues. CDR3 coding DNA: TGCAGTGCGCGGGACCCCCTAGCGGGGGGGCTGGATACGCAGTATTTT. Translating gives CSARDPLAGGLDTQYF.